This T cell receptor beta chain was sequenced during a study of molecular identifiers for immune sequencing clone quantification. Whole-study findings and limits: Clone sizes that are highly expanded could be underestimated when identical TCR molecules share a barcode.

A single record per CDR3 protein comes from TCRdb applying MiXCR to the PCR reads. The sample carries around 460,000 distinct CDR3 sequences, around 21% recorded once. Germline V CDR1 and CDR2: GTSNPN, SVGIG (reference sequence). The CDR3 has 14 amino acids. The V and J ends lost 5 bases and 5 bases, in that order; junction bases with no gene match: 6. With regard to this clonotype: The target antigen is unknown.

This clonotype was sampled from a human donor in good health. Some libraries in this study had Jurkat cell RNA spiked in. The specimen sequenced was naive CD8+ T cells from blood, with Jurkat cell RNA spiked in. Described subset: FACS-sorted CD8+CD4-CCR7+CD45RA+ naive T cells. The chain uses TRBV30 and TRBJ2-1, with 10 bases that match TRBD2. CDR3 nucleotides: TGTGCCTGGGGCAGCGGGAGGGGTGACAATGAGCAGTTCTTC. Its protein product is CAWGSGRGDNEQFF.